The next 23 T cell receptor beta chains were all read from a single sample in a study of T cells in Graves' hyperthyroidism and ophthalmopathy. Amplified TCR beta CDR3 regions came from RNA transcripts. TCR CDR3 underwent first-round RT-PCR with the HTBI primer set. MiXCR, run by TCRdb on the multiplex PCR reads, gives a single entry per CDR3 protein. The table includes about 610,000 distinct CDR3 sequences, more than 15% detected once. The sequencing sample was made of blood. These receptors all come from a woman between 40 and 55 years old with Graves' ophthalmopathy.

This clonotype was found many times. This chain joins TRBV15 and TRBJ2-3; 8 positions agree with TRBD2. Unmatched junction bases numbered 5, after V lost 3 bases and J lost 6 bases. The germline gives CDR1 LNHNV, CDR2 YYDKDF (reference sequence). This CDR3 has 14 amino acids. CDR3 DNA: TGTGCCACCAGCAGCGGGACTAGTGTCGATACGCAGTATTTT. This translates into CATSSGTSVDTQYF.

This clonotype occurred many times. CDR3 sequence: CSATPSPRRAGETDTQYF. DNA of the CDR3: TGCAGTGCTACCCCCTCTCCCCGGAGGGCCGGGGAGACAGATACGCAGTATTTT. V is TRBV20-1 and J is TRBJ2-3, with a tentative D call TRBD2 (6 bases). The CDR3 sequence is 18 residues long. In germline, CDR1 is DFQATT, CDR2 SNEGSKA (reference sequence). The germline V and J ends were trimmed by 4 bases and 3 bases, with 26 bases remaining between them.

This clonotype has ten or more counts. The rearrangement joins TRBV2 to TRBJ2-7, with 8 bases fitting TRBD1. The CDR3 is 13 amino acids. J gave up 7 bases and V 7 bases, and 9 bases lay outside the gene matches. The germline CDR1 and CDR2 sequences are SNHLY and FYNNEI. For the CDR3, the DNA is TGTGCCAGCAAGAGTCAGGGGGCGGGGGAGCAGTACTTC. Translating gives CASKSQGAGEQYF.

There are many counts of this clonotype. The genes are TRBV5-1 and TRBJ2-2; 13 bases line up with TRBD2. The V and J ends lost 4 bases and 3 bases, in that order; junction bases with no gene match: 6. Per the germline V gene, CDR1 is SGHRS and CDR2 is YFSETQ. This CDR3 spans 17 amino acids. Here the CDR3 DNA reads TGCGCCAGCAGCCGGGCAACTAGCGGGAGGGACACCGGGGAGCTGTTTTTT. Its protein is CASSRATSGRDTGELFF.

This clonotype was recorded many times. The V call is TRBV11-2, the J call TRBJ2-5, with unresolved D. V gave up 4 bases and J gave up 14 bases, with 20 bases separating them. The germline gives CDR1 SGHAT, CDR2 FQNNGV. This CDR3 is built from 13 residues. The CDR3 nucleotides are TGTGCCAGCAGCTCTTCCTTGTCGGCAGGTCCCTACTTC. Translated: CASSSSLSAGPYF. Complete variable domain (other parts from reference TRBV11-2 and TRBJ2-5): EAGVAQSPRYKIIEKRQSVAFWCNPISGHATLYWYQQILGQGPKLLIQFQNNGVVDDSQLPKDRFSAERLKGVDSTLKIQPAKLEDSAVYLCASSSSLSAGPYFGPGTRLLVL.

The rearrangement joins TRBV29-1 to TRBJ2-5; D uncertain. Germline loops: CDR1 SQVTM, CDR2 ANQGSEA. V lost 8 bases and J lost 12, with 19 bases in between. This CDR3 has 11 amino acids. The CDR3 DNA follows: TGCAGCCTTCAGTGGGGTAAAGGCGAGTACTTC. Residues: CSLQWGKGEYF.

There are many counts of this clonotype. This sequence joins TRBV7-8 and TRBJ2-1, with D unresolved. V lost 2 bases and J 9 bases, leaving 20 bases between the germline ends. The CDR3 sequence is 16 residues long. Germline V CDR1 and CDR2: SGHVS, FQNEAQ. CDR3 coding DNA: TGTGCCAGCAGCTTAAGGGCCACTCCCTCGTGGGCTGAGCAGTTCTTC. Translation gives CASSLRATPSWAEQFF.

This clonotype occurred a few times. The CDR3 loop reads CSALMGGQANYGYTF. CDR3 coding DNA: TGCAGTGCTCTGATGGGGGGTCAAGCTAACTATGGCTACACCTTC. The J gene is TRBJ1-2, the V gene TRBV20-1; D perhaps matches TRBD1 (5 bases). Germline V gives CDR1 DFQATT, CDR2 SNEGSKA (reference sequence). Between the trimmed V and J ends, which lost 5 bases and 0 bases, there was a span of 16 bases. CDR3 length: 15 residues.

Ten or more counts support this clonotype. The J gene is TRBJ1-1, the V gene TRBV5-1; no firm D call. Germline V CDR1 and CDR2: SGHRS, YFSETQ. With 2 bases removed from V and 6 bases from J, the gap between germline ends came to 8 bases. This CDR3 is 12 amino acids long. The CDR3 loop is CASSLNGAEAFF. The CDR3 DNA is TGCGCCAGCAGCTTAAATGGGGCTGAAGCTTTCTTT.

This clonotype has more than one count but fewer than ten. The chain recombines TRBV6-1 with TRBJ1-1; D remains ambiguous. CDR1 and CDR2 (germline): MNHNS, SASEGT. The CDR3 extends over 11 amino acids. Deletions cut 6 bases from V and 12 bases from J, with 14 bases between. The CDR3 is CASSAPGPPFF. For the CDR3, the DNA is TGTGCCAGCAGCGCTCCCGGACCTCCTTTCTTT.

The chain has TRBV3-1 and TRBJ2-6, with D unclear. Germline V gene sequence: CDR1 LGHDT, CDR2 YNNKEL (reference sequence). The length of the CDR3 is 17 residues. Trimming stripped 0 bases from V and 0 bases from J, with 9 bases between. The CDR3 DNA reads as TGTGCCAGCAGCCAAGAAAAGGGTTTCTCTGGGGCCAACGTCCTGACTTTC. Protein: CASSQEKGFSGANVLTF.

This clonotype showed up many times. J is TRBJ1-1 and V is TRBV12-3 or TRBV12-4, with D unclear. CDR3 size: 14 residues. V dropped 3 bases and J dropped 3 bases, with 11 bases sitting between them. This CDR3 reads CASSFHPKDTEAFF. The CDR3 nucleotides read TGTGCCAGCAGTTTCCACCCTAAGGACACTGAAGCTTTCTTT.

A note on this clonotype: A single base separates this from a much larger clone, so it may be a read error. The J gene is TRBJ2-2, the V gene TRBV11-3; D perhaps matches TRBD1 (5 bases). The CDR3 is made up of 14 amino acids. The germline V gene has CDR1 SGHNT and CDR2 YENEEA. In DNA, the CDR3 is TGTGTCAGCAGCAGCAGGGTGGACACCGGGGAGCTGTTTTTT. Amino acids: CVSSSRVDTGELFF.

This clonotype showed up just once. A much bigger clone sits one base away, suggesting this may be a read error. The CDR3 does not end in the conserved phenylalanine or tryptophan, so this is likely a read error. The chain joins TRBV5-5 to TRBJ1-1; D is unresolved. Trimming cost V 2 bases and J 0 bases, with 8 bases left between them. This CDR3 region has 14 residues. Germline V gives CDR1 SGHKS, CDR2 YYEKEE (reference sequence). The CDR3 sequence: CASSLLTLNTEAFL. CDR3 sequence (DNA): TGTGCCAGCAGCTTACTTACCCTGAACACTGAAGCTTTCCTT.

This clonotype occurred many times. V gene TRBV11-2 combines with J gene TRBJ2-3; 14 bases agree with TRBD2. Per the germline V gene, CDR1 is SGHAT and CDR2 is FQNNGV. The CDR3 consists of 15 residues. Germline trimming cut 8 bases from V and 6 bases from J; bases unmatched to any gene: 7. CDR3 region: CASARGTSGGDTQYF. DNA for the CDR3: TGTGCCAGCGCCCGTGGGACTAGCGGGGGTGATACGCAGTATTTT.

This clonotype was found a few times. Here the CDR3 reads CASSEARWQGGQPQHF. For the CDR3, the DNA is TGTGCCAGCAGTGAAGCGCGTTGGCAGGGGGGGCAGCCCCAGCATTTT. V and J are TRBV2 and TRBJ1-5; 7 bases match TRBD1. Germline V gene data show CDR1 as SNHLY and CDR2 as FYNNEI. Trimming cost V 0 bases and J 7 bases; bases outside gene matches: 9. The CDR3 totals 16 residues.

Many counts were recorded for this clonotype. V gene TRBV11-2 combines with J gene TRBJ2-1, with 8 positions matching TRBD2. This CDR3 is 14 amino acids long. Germline V gene sequence: CDR1 SGHAT, CDR2 FQNNGV. J gave up 3 bases and V 5 bases, and 3 bases lay outside the gene matches. The CDR3 spells CASSKSGSYNEQFF. The CDR3 nucleotides read TGTGCCAGCAGCAAAAGCGGGAGCTACAATGAGCAGTTCTTC.

This clonotype has a count of ten or more. This chain uses TRBV28 with TRBJ2-1; D possibly matches TRBD1 or TRBD2 (6 bases each). CDR1 and CDR2 (germline): MDHEN, SYDVKM. Trimming left V 3 bases short and J 7 bases short, with 13 bases between. The CDR3 extends over 14 amino acids. CDR3 coding DNA: TGTGCCAGCAGTTTTCAGGGGAGGAAAAATGAGCAGTTCTTC. Residues: CASSFQGRKNEQFF.

This clonotype was counted many times. The chain joins TRBV6-1 to TRBJ2-3; D may match TRBD1 or TRBD2 (5 bases each). CDR1 MNHNS and CDR2 SASEGT come from the germline V gene. The CDR3 consists of 12 residues. The ends were cut back, 5 bases at V and 6 bases at J, with 9 bases in the middle. DNA for the CDR3: TGTGCCAGCAGTTTATGGGACGATACGCAGTATTTT. Its translation is CASSLWDDTQYF.

Only a few counts were recorded for this clonotype. This chain connects TRBV2 to TRBJ2-3; the D gene could be TRBD1 or TRBD2 (5 bases each). The germline gives CDR1 SNHLY, CDR2 FYNNEI. The CDR3 sequence is 11 residues long. V lost 10 bases and J lost 5, with 10 bases in between. CDR3 DNA sequence: TGTGCCACCCTGGGGGTAGATACGCAGTATTTT. The encoded protein is CATLGVDTQYF.

The chain combines TRBV20-1 with TRBJ1-2; 12 bases match TRBD1. The CDR3 extends over 17 amino acids. J gave up 5 bases and V 0 bases, and 10 bases lay outside the gene matches. Germline CDR1 and CDR2: DFQATT and SNEGSKA (reference sequence). The CDR3, as DNA: TGCAGTGCTAGAGATCAATGGGACAGGGGGCGCCGGTATGGCTACACCTTC. This gives the protein CSARDQWDRGRRYGYTF.

This clonotype has a count of ten or more. The chain links TRBV2 to TRBJ2-1; D is unresolved. Germline-derived CDR1 and CDR2 are SNHLY and FYNNEI. The CDR3 runs 11 residues. V dropped 7 bases and J dropped 9 bases, with 10 bases sitting between them. CDR3 protein: CASKSWGEQFF. CDR3 in DNA: TGTGCCAGCAAATCGTGGGGTGAGCAGTTCTTC.

This clonotype occurred many times. The rearrangement links TRBV7-9 to TRBJ2-1, with TRBD1 as a possible D gene (6 bases). V shed 1 base and J shed 6 bases, with 16 bases lying between them. The CDR3 totals 16 residues. The germline V gene encodes CDR1 SEHNR and CDR2 FQNEAQ (reference sequence). CDR3 in amino acids: CASSLVARGRGNEQFF. The CDR3 nucleotides are TGTGCCAGCAGCTTAGTTGCGAGGGGCAGGGGCAATGAGCAGTTCTTC. The full variable domain, in which reference TRBV7-9 and TRBJ2-1 provide the parts outside the CDR3, is DTGVSQNPRHKITKRGQNVTFRCDPISEHNRLYWYRQTLGQGPEFLTYFQNEAQLEKSRLLSDRFSAERPKGSFSTLEIQRTEQGDSAMYLCASSLVARGRGNEQFFGPGTRLTVL.